These 24 T cell receptor beta chains originate from one sample sequenced in a study of cytomegalovirus exposure and HLA in healthy donors. This PCR relied on a set of 60 Vbeta primers and 13 Jbeta primers. Generated by immunoSEQ multiplex PCR, the TCRdb table keeps only in-frame clones and is missing some. The sample consists of 90,000 to 110,000 clones, over 65% of them appearing once. The sample comprised PBMCs. These receptors were taken from a man between 40 and 49 years old in good health and CMV-seropositive.

The chain links TRBV28 to TRBJ1-2; a possible D gene is TRBD1 (6 bases). V lost 7 bases, J lost 1 base, and 13 bases lay in between. Germline V gene data show CDR1 as MDHEN and CDR2 as SYDVKM. The CDR3 has 14 residues. CDR3 region: CASTVQGVNYGYTF. CDR3 nucleotides: TGTGCCAGCACTGTACAGGGCGTTAACTATGGCTACACCTTC.

The chain joins TRBV7-2 to TRBJ2-3; D gene uncertain. Trimming pared 2 bases from V and 2 bases from J, leaving 11 bases between. The CDR3 covers 15 residues. Germline loops: CDR1 SGHTA, CDR2 FQGNSA. The CDR3 bases are TGTGCCAGCAGCTTACTCCCTTCCCCCACAGATACGCAGTATTTT. Its protein is CASSLLPSPTDTQYF.

The chain uses TRBV14 and TRBJ2-5; 7 bases are shared with TRBD2. J gave up 5 bases and V 8 bases, and 23 bases lay outside the gene matches. Germline V gives CDR1 SGHDN, CDR2 FVKESK. This CDR3 is built from 18 residues. The CDR3 DNA is TGTGCCAGCGTTACGAACTACGGGGGGACCCGGGTAAAGGAGACCCAGTACTTC. Protein product: CASVTNYGGTRVKETQYF.

V and J are TRBV20-1 and TRBJ2-3; maybe TRBD2 (7 bases). Germline values: CDR1 DFQATT, CDR2 SNEGSKA (reference sequence). CDR3 length equals 11 residues. Trimming took 6 bases from V and 9 from J, leaving 13 bases between them. The DNA of the CDR3 is TGCAGTGCGGGAAGCGGGACAACGCAGTATTTT. It translates to CSAGSGTTQYF.

The chain carries TRBV7-6 and TRBJ2-3; TRBD2 might be the D (5 bases). Trimming left V 1 base short and J 4 bases short, with 21 bases between. The germline CDR1 and CDR2 sequences are SGHVS and FNYEAQ. CDR3 length: 18 residues. CDR3 DNA sequence: TGTGCCAGCAGCTTAGGGATTGGAGAGGGTCTAAGCGCAGATACGCAGTATTTT. It specifies CASSLGIGEGLSADTQYF.

CDR3 protein: CASSAGLGYGEQFF. As DNA, the CDR3 is TGTGCCAGCAGCGCGGGACTAGGGTACGGGGAGCAGTTCTTC. The rearrangement joins TRBV7-2 to TRBJ2-1; TRBD2 matches 8 bases. The CDR3 totals 14 residues. Germline trimming cut 5 bases from V and 10 bases from J; bases unmatched to any gene: 10. Per germline, CDR1 SGHTA and CDR2 FQGNSA.

The V and J genes are TRBV19 and TRBJ1-1; the match to TRBD1 covers 7 bases. Germline V gene lookup returns CDR1 LNHDA and CDR2 SQIVND (reference sequence). This CDR3 comprises 16 residues. Trimming cost V 4 bases and J 0 bases; bases outside gene matches: 8. The CDR3 loop is CASSTYATGVNTEAFF. The DNA of the CDR3 is TGTGCCAGTAGTACCTACGCCACAGGGGTGAACACTGAAGCTTTCTTT.

This chain connects TRBV11-1 to TRBJ2-1; D unresolved. The ends were cut back, 5 bases at V and 9 bases at J, with 8 bases in the middle. The CDR3 runs 11 residues. Germline assignment: CDR1 SGHAT and CDR2 FQDESV (reference sequence). In DNA form, the CDR3 reads TGTGCCAGCAGCGATCACACTGAGCAGTTCTTC. Its protein is CASSDHTEQFF. Combining the CDR3 with reference TRBV11-1 and TRBJ2-1 gives the whole variable domain EAEVAQSPRYKITEKSQAVAFWCDPISGHATLYWYRQILGQGPELLVQFQDESVVDDSQLPKDRFSAERLKGVDSTLKIQPAELGDSAMYLCASSDHTEQFFGPGTRLTVL.

The chain uses TRBV7-3 and TRBJ1-5, with 7 bases fitting TRBD1. Losses at the gene ends were 5 bases for V and 11 bases for J; bases not matched to a gene: 24. The CDR3 has 18 residues. CDR1 and CDR2 from the germline V gene are SGHTA and FQGTGA. The CDR3 here is CASSRTKGGRDSRLSQHF. The CDR3 DNA reads TGTGCCAGCAGCCGTACGAAGGGGGGTCGGGACAGTAGATTGTCCCAGCATTTT.

As for this clone: This sequence may be a read error, since a much larger clone differs from it by one base. The V and J genes are TRBV4-2 and TRBJ1-1, with no clear D. Germline lookup yields CDR1 LGHNA and CDR2 YNFKEQ. CDR3 length: 15 amino acids. V was shortened by 0 bases and J by 0 bases, with 8 bases between the two germline ends. The chain's CDR3 is CASSQDPEVNTEAFF. In nucleotides, the CDR3 is TGTGCCAGCAGCCAAGATCCGGAGGTGAACACTGAAGCTTTCTTT.

This rearrangement joins TRBV2 to TRBJ2-3; possibly TRBD1 for D (5 bases). This CDR3 has 15 residues. V lost 3 bases, J lost 5 bases, and 15 bases lay in between. CDR1 is SNHLY and CDR2 is FYNNEI in the germline V gene. The CDR3 reads CASSDSRVVLDTQYF. The CDR3 DNA reads as TGTGCCAGCAGTGACAGCAGGGTAGTATTAGATACGCAGTATTTT.

J is TRBJ2-1 and V is TRBV19, with 10 bases aligning to TRBD1. CDR1 is LNHDA, CDR2 SQIVND, per germline (reference sequence). The CDR3 is 14 residues long. With V trimmed by 5 bases and J by 9 bases, 7 bases remained unmatched. CDR3 sequence: CASSLDRGRSEQFF. The CDR3 DNA is TGTGCCAGTAGTCTCGACAGGGGGCGAAGTGAGCAGTTCTTC.

V is TRBV6-1 and J is TRBJ2-4; the match to TRBD1 covers 7 bases. In germline, CDR1 is MNHNS, CDR2 SASEGT. CDR3 length: 16 residues. V dropped 3 bases and J dropped 0; count of bases not matched to a gene: 5. The CDR3 DNA reads TGTGCCAGCAGTGACCCAGGGGGTTTAGCCAAAAACATTCAGTACTTC. Its translation is CASSDPGGLAKNIQYF.

The rearrangement joins TRBV20-1 to TRBJ1-2; 7 positions match TRBD1. The V gene's germline CDR1 is DFQATT and CDR2 SNEGSKA (reference sequence). The length of the CDR3 is 11 residues. The chain's CDR3 is CSFRGVGGYTF. In DNA, the CDR3 is TGCAGCTTCAGGGGGGTTGGGGGCTACACCTTC.

This clone is a singleton in its sample. The chain employs TRBV2 and TRBJ2-7; 10 bases are shared with TRBD1. Germline CDR1 is SNHLY and CDR2 is FYNNEI. Losses at the gene ends were 6 bases for V and 2 bases for J; bases not matched to a gene: 1. CDR3 size: 13 residues. The CDR3 spells CASRGQGTYEQYF. CDR3 DNA: TGTGCCAGCAGGGGACAGGGGACCTACGAGCAGTACTTC.

This chain joins TRBV6-1 and TRBJ2-5; 8 bases are shared with TRBD1. Trimming cost V 8 bases and J 1 base; bases outside gene matches: 6. Germline V gene sequence: CDR1 MNHNS, CDR2 SASEGT. The CDR3 length is 14 residues. The CDR3 spells CASYKDRAQETQYF. CDR3 nucleotide sequence: TGTGCCAGCTACAAGGACAGGGCCCAAGAGACCCAGTACTTC.

The chain employs TRBV25-1 and TRBJ1-2, with D tentatively TRBD1 (5 bases). The CDR3 extends over 14 amino acids. Germline CDR1 MGHDK, CDR2 SYGVNS. V was trimmed by 8 bases and J by 8 bases, leaving 21 bases between them. DNA for the CDR3: TGTGCCAGCCAGGCCCAGTGGCCGGGGGACGGCTACACCTTC. Residues: CASQAQWPGDGYTF.

This chain uses TRBV29-1 with TRBJ2-2, with D tentatively TRBD2 (5 bases). The CDR3 spans 14 residues. CDR1 is SQVTM, CDR2 ANQGSEA, per germline. The germline V and J ends were trimmed by 0 bases and 4 bases, with 9 bases remaining between them. CDR3 sequence reads: CSVEDHGITGELFF. CDR3 DNA: TGCAGCGTTGAAGATCACGGGATCACCGGGGAGCTGTTTTTT.

The V call is TRBV7-9, the J call TRBJ1-6, with no clear D. This CDR3 is 15 amino acids long. V shed 2 bases and J shed 8 bases, with 13 bases lying between them. Germline CDR1 and CDR2: SEHNR and FQNEAQ (reference sequence). CDR3 nucleotides: TGTGCCAGCAGCTTACTGCCCTCGAGTGATTCACCCCTCCACTTT. Its protein product is CASSLLPSSDSPLHF.

V gene TRBV11-2 combines with J gene TRBJ1-1, with D uncertain. The V gene lost 4 bases and the J gene lost 5 bases, with 14 bases spanning the gap. The CDR3 is 14 residues long. Germline V gene lookup returns CDR1 SGHAT and CDR2 FQNNGV. The CDR3 sequence: CASSSGDQRTEAFF. Written as DNA, the CDR3 is TGTGCCAGCAGCTCCGGAGACCAGAGAACTGAAGCTTTCTTT.

This clone was counted a single time. This sequence joins TRBV5-4 and TRBJ2-5; 8 bases align to TRBD1. The DNA matches TRBJ2-7 better at its end, which makes the J call doubtful. Germline CDR1 is SGHNT and CDR2 is YYREEE (reference sequence). The CDR3 has 14 amino acids. CDR3 coding DNA: TGTGCCAGCAGCTTAGGTACAGGGGGGCGCGAGCAGTACTTC. It is translated as CASSLGTGGREQYF.

The chain couples TRBV10-3 to TRBJ2-5, with TRBD1 as a possible D gene (6 bases). The germline V gene encodes CDR1 ENHRY and CDR2 SYGVKD. V was pared by 2 bases and J by 5 bases, with 6 bases between. The CDR3 has 12 amino acids. This CDR3 is CAISETGETQYF. CDR3 bases: TGTGCCATCAGTGAGACAGGGGAGACCCAGTACTTC.

This rearrangement joins TRBV19 to TRBJ1-3; 8 bases agree with TRBD1. The germline V gene has CDR1 LNHDA and CDR2 SQIVND (reference sequence). Trimming took 5 bases from V and 3 from J; bases not matched to a gene: 9. The CDR3 loop spans 16 amino acids. Written as DNA, the CDR3 is TGTGCCAGTAGTCCCCCCGGACAGGGTCGTGGAAACACCATATATTTT. Translated: CASSPPGQGRGNTIYF.

The chain uses TRBV29-1 and TRBJ1-4; maybe TRBD1 (6 bases). The CDR3 has 15 amino acids. The V end was cut by 6 bases, the J end by 0 bases, with 14 bases between. Germline CDR1 and CDR2: SQVTM and ANQGSEA. The DNA of the CDR3 is TGCAGCGTAGGCGGGGGGCAATCAACTAATGAAAAACTGTTTTTT. It specifies CSVGGGQSTNEKLFF.